This T cell receptor (beta chain) originates from a study of cytomegalovirus exposure and HLA in healthy donors. PCR was performed using 60 Vbeta and 13 Jbeta primers. Data came from immunoSEQ multiplex PCR; TCRdb stores just in-frame clones and leaves some out. The listing records 100,000 to 150,000 clones. As concerns this clone: The antigen is unknown.

Whole-study results and caveats: Later analysis suggested links between common viral pathogens and several top significant clusters. HLA restriction was apparent for most CMV-associated TCR beta chains in a later analysis. Productive rates of about 90% or about 30% were seen for most TCR beta V segments in an earlier analysis. The classifier, whose performance was assessed in both the original and validation cohorts, reportedly diagnosed cytomegalovirus status with high specificity and sensitivity.

V lost 4 bases and J lost 0, with 15 bases in between. CDR1 is SQVTM, CDR2 ANQGSEA, per germline. The CDR3 is 15 residues long. The chain employs TRBV29-1 and TRBJ1-1; D possibly corresponds to TRBD1 (5 bases). The receptor was isolated from a young man in good health and CMV-seronegative. The sample comprised PBMCs. Here the CDR3 DNA reads TGCAGCGTTGGTCCAGGGTGGGGTATGAACACTGAAGCTTTCTTT. Residues: CSVGPGWGMNTEAFF.